These 18 T cell receptor beta chains came from one sample sequenced in a study of siplizumab effects on memory and regulatory T cells. Data came from immunoSEQ multiplex PCR; TCRdb stores just in-frame clones and leaves some out. Found here are over 60,000 clones, about 89% of them singletons; the top ten hold roughly 30%. Sequences were obtained from CD8+ T cells sorted from blood. Every receptor here comes from a human donor in good health.

This chain connects TRBV2 to TRBJ2-7, with D unclear. From germline, CDR1 is SNHLY and CDR2 FYNNEI. CDR3 length equals 12 residues. Trimming cost V 3 bases and J 1 base, with 4 bases left between them. The CDR3 DNA follows: TGTGCCAGCAGTGACGGTTCCTACGAGCAGTACTTC. It yields the protein CASSDGSYEQYF.

In DNA, the CDR3 is TGTGCCAGCTCGGTGGGGGGGACGAACACTGAAGCTTTCTTT. Translated: CASSVGGTNTEAFF. The V and J genes are TRBV2 and TRBJ1-1, with D possibly being TRBD1 (5 bases). The CDR3 totals 14 residues. Germline values: CDR1 SNHLY, CDR2 FYNNEI. V lost 8 bases and J 1 base, leaving 14 bases between the germline ends.

The gene calls are TRBV6-5 and TRBJ1-1; D ambiguous. Germline V gene lookup returns CDR1 MNHEY and CDR2 SVGAGI. The V end was cut by 10 bases, the J end by 5 bases, with 11 bases between. CDR3 length: 11 residues. CDR3 DNA: TGTGCCACCAACATTGGGACTGAAGCTTTCTTT. Its protein is CATNIGTEAFF.

The genes are TRBV5-6 and TRBJ2-1; a weak D match, TRBD2 (5 bases). Germline loops: CDR1 SGHDT, CDR2 YYEEEE. Trimming cost V 4 bases and J 4 bases, with 15 bases left between them. This CDR3 has 15 residues. CDR3 protein: CASSPGVLRYNEQFF. The CDR3, as DNA: TGTGCCAGCAGCCCCGGGGTGCTCCGGTACAATGAGCAGTTCTTC. The entire variable domain, with the rest obtained from reference TRBV5-6 and TRBJ2-1, is as follows: DAGVTQSPTHLIKTRGQQVTLRCSPKSGHDTVSWYQQALGQGPQFIFQYYEEEERQRGNFPDRFSGHQFPNYSSELNVNALLLGDSALYLCASSPGVLRYNEQFFGPGTRLTVL.

The chain joins TRBV27 to TRBJ2-2; maybe TRBD2 (6 bases). Germline V gene lookup returns CDR1 MNHEY and CDR2 SMNVEV (reference sequence). Deletions cut 5 bases from V and 2 bases from J, with 12 bases between. The CDR3 sequence is 15 residues long. The CDR3: CASSGDGGNTGELFF. The CDR3 DNA reads TGTGCCAGCAGTGGGGACGGGGGAAACACCGGGGAGCTGTTTTTT.

The chain recombines TRBV27 with TRBJ2-5; TRBD2 agrees at 9 bases. CDR1 is MNHEY, CDR2 SMNVEV, per germline (reference sequence). The CDR3 runs to 15 residues. J lost 5 bases, V lost 3 bases, and 7 bases had no gene match. DNA of the CDR3: TGTGCCAGCAGTTTGGCCGGGACTAGCTTTGAGACCCAGTACTTC. The encoded protein is CASSLAGTSFETQYF.

V gene TRBV7-9 combines with J gene TRBJ2-7, with 8 bases identical to TRBD1. The CDR3 spans 15 residues. Germline values: CDR1 SEHNR, CDR2 FQNEAQ (reference sequence). J was trimmed by 1 base and V by 4 bases; bases with no gene match: 6. CDR3 protein: CASSSKTGASYEQYF. CDR3 sequence (DNA): TGTGCCAGCAGCTCAAAGACAGGGGCGTCCTACGAGCAGTACTTC.

J is TRBJ2-3 and V is TRBV9, with D possibly matching TRBD2 (6 bases). The CDR3 consists of 15 residues. V dropped 2 bases and J dropped 3 bases, with 13 bases sitting between them. Germline lookup yields CDR1 SGDLS and CDR2 YYNGEE. CDR3 nucleotide sequence: TGTGCCAGCAGCGTTACGTGGGGGGATACAGATACGCAGTATTTT. This gives the protein CASSVTWGDTDTQYF.

The chain is built from TRBV5-6 and TRBJ2-2, with D perhaps given as TRBD1 or TRBD2 (5 bases each). The CDR3 has 16 amino acids. The V gene lost 0 bases and the J gene lost 3 bases, with 12 bases spanning the gap. CDR1 is SGHDT, CDR2 YYEEEE, per germline. CDR3 nucleotide sequence: TGTGCCAGCAGCTTGGATGGGACCGAGTACACCGGGGAGCTGTTTTTT. Protein sequence: CASSLDGTEYTGELFF. Filled out from reference TRBV5-6 and TRBJ2-2, the complete variable domain reads DAGVTQSPTHLIKTRGQQVTLRCSPKSGHDTVSWYQQALGQGPQFIFQYYEEEERQRGNFPDRFSGHQFPNYSSELNVNALLLGDSALYLCASSLDGTEYTGELFFGEGSRLTVL.

The genes are TRBV29-1 and TRBJ1-1; TRBD1 is a possible D gene (6 bases). V shed 7 bases and J shed 2 bases, with 11 bases lying between them. CDR3 length: 12 amino acids. Germline V gives CDR1 SQVTM, CDR2 ANQGSEA. In DNA, the CDR3 is TGCAGCGCCCAGGGGACCAACACTGAAGCTTTCTTT. It codes for CSAQGTNTEAFF.

The rearrangement links TRBV5-6 to TRBJ2-7, with D possibly being TRBD1 (5 bases). Germline V lookup: CDR1 SGHDT, CDR2 YYEEEE. Trimming pared 2 bases from V and 2 bases from J, leaving 14 bases between. The CDR3 loop spans 15 amino acids. CDR3 in DNA: TGTGCCAGCAGCTTTCGGCCAGGGCAGACCTACGAGCAGTACTTC. Amino acids: CASSFRPGQTYEQYF.

This clone was observed a single time. The V and J genes are TRBV6-5 and TRBJ2-2, with a weak D call TRBD2 (6 bases). V was clipped by 2 bases and J by 1 base, with 8 bases between them. The CDR3 consists of 15 residues. Germline CDR1 and CDR2: MNHEY and SVGAGI. The CDR3 spells CASSYGGRNTGELFF. In DNA form, the CDR3 reads TGTGCCAGCAGTTACGGAGGGAGGAACACCGGGGAGCTGTTTTTT.

The DNA of the CDR3 is TGTGCCAGCAGCTTAGCAGCGGGGGGTTCTAACTATGGCTACACCTTC. It yields the protein CASSLAAGGSNYGYTF. This chain joins TRBV7-9 and TRBJ1-2; TRBD1 might be the D (5 bases). Between the trimmed V and J ends, which lost 0 bases and 0 bases, there was a span of 11 bases. The CDR3 consists of 16 residues. Germline V CDR1 and CDR2: SEHNR, FQNEAQ (reference sequence). Supplemented by reference TRBV7-9 and TRBJ1-2, the full variable domain reads DTGVSQNPRHKITKRGQNVTFRCDPISEHNRLYWYRQTLGQGPEFLTYFQNEAQLEKSRLLSDRFSAERPKGSFSTLEIQRTEQGDSAMYLCASSLAAGGSNYGYTFGSGTRLTVV.

CDR3 residues: CASSLTGEQFF. Here the CDR3 DNA reads TGTGCCAGCAGCCTAACAGGGGAGCAGTTCTTC. This chain connects TRBV6-5 to TRBJ2-1; D might be TRBD1 (6 bases). This CDR3 comprises 11 residues. V was trimmed by 6 bases and J by 10 bases, leaving 10 bases between them. Looked up from germline, CDR1 is MNHEY and CDR2 is SVGAGI.

The CDR3 sequence: CASSLAVSDTHGYTF. CDR3 nucleotide sequence: TGTGCCAGCAGCTTAGCGGTCTCCGATACCCATGGCTACACCTTC. The chain links TRBV7-6 to TRBJ1-2; D is undetermined. The CDR3 runs to 15 residues. Trimming took off 0 bases at V and 6 bases at J, with 14 bases between the two ends. CDR1 is SGHVS, CDR2 FNYEAQ, per germline. The whole variable domain, remainder taken from reference TRBV7-6 and TRBJ1-2, is GAGVSQSPRYKVTKRGQDVALRCDPISGHVSLYWYRQALGQGPEFLTYFNYEAQQDKSGLPNDRFSAERPEGSISTLTIQRTEQRDSAMYRCASSLAVSDTHGYTFGSGTRLTVV.

V usage is TRBV25-1 and J usage is TRBJ1-2, with a weak D call TRBD1 (5 bases). Germline CDR1 is MGHDK and CDR2 is SYGVNS. V lost 5 bases and J 8 bases, leaving 9 bases between the germline ends. This CDR3 spans 11 amino acids. CDR3 sequence reads: CASSRGDGYTF. The DNA of the CDR3 is TGTGCCAGCAGTCGGGGGGACGGCTACACCTTC.

V and J are TRBV18 and TRBJ2-5; 11 positions agree with TRBD2. The germline CDR1 and CDR2 sequences are KGHSH and LQKENI. The CDR3 has 16 residues. V gave up 6 bases and J gave up 2 bases; unmatched junction bases: 8. CDR3 bases: TGTGCCAGCTCCGAGAAGACTAGCGGGGAACAAGAGACCCAGTACTTC. This sequence encodes CASSEKTSGEQETQYF.

This clone was seen only a few times. This chain uses TRBV6-4 with TRBJ2-3; perhaps TRBD2 as D (5 bases). This CDR3 has 13 amino acids. The germline CDR1 and CDR2 sequences are MRHNA and SNTAGT. The ends were cut back, 3 bases at V and 1 base at J, with 5 bases in the middle. CDR3 coding DNA: TGTGCCAGCAGTGAAGCGGGCACAGATACGCAGTATTTT. Its translation is CASSEAGTDTQYF.